This T cell receptor (beta chain) was retrieved from a study of identical twins. Trimming pared 6 bases from V and 4 bases from J, leaving 27 bases between. Per the germline V gene, CDR1 is MRHNA and CDR2 is SNTAGT. The CDR3 extends over 18 amino acids. For this clonotype: Its target is not known.

Overall study findings and caveats: Cross-sectional statistical analysis was relied on for the conclusions, without the same donors being followed.

Addition of a universal primer site occurred through template switching, and cDNA carried unique molecular identifiers. MiXCR, applied by TCRdb to the 5' RACE reads, yields one record per CDR3 protein. Of 420,000 or so distinct CDR3 sequences in the sample, 18% were seen once. This TCR was sampled from a man between 45 and 60 years old in good health. Sequenced material: naive T cells sorted from blood. The V gene is TRBV6-4, the J gene TRBJ2-5, with a possible D match to TRBD2 (5 bases). The CDR3 loop reads CASRKLISSRGRGETQYF. The CDR3 coding sequence is TGTGCCAGCAGGAAACTAATTTCTTCACGAGGACGGGGAGAGACCCAGTACTTC.